This T cell receptor beta chain appears in the sequencing data of a study of response to subunit inactivated influenza vaccine. Findings and limits, study-wide: It was suggested by the authors that few new T cells are recruited by each seasonal influenza vaccination.

TCRdb itself ran the RT-PCR reads through MiXCR, one entry per CDR3 protein. The sample yields hundreds of thousands of distinct CDR3 sequences, approximately 15% seen once. J was trimmed by 5 bases and V by 4 bases; bases with no gene match: 11. Germline-derived CDR1 and CDR2 are LGHDT and YNNKEL (reference sequence). The CDR3 has 16 residues. As concerns this clonotype: Antigen specificity is unknown.

This specimen was CD4+ T cells sorted from PBMCs, taken around 25 months after vaccination. The receptor was derived from a man in his fifties or sixties who received an inactivated influenza vaccine. The rearrangement links TRBV3-1 to TRBJ2-5, with 9 nucleotides matching TRBD2. As DNA, the CDR3 is TGTGCCAGCAGCCGATATAGCGGGAGATCCGGGGAGACCCAGTACTTC. Translated, it gives CASSRYSGRSGETQYF.